Below, 32 T cell receptor beta chains from the same sample are listed, as sequenced in a study of regulatory T cells in long-lasting Graves disease. iRepertoire HTBI primers and Arm-PCR of CDR3 regions built TCR beta libraries. TCRdb re-analysed the multiplex PCR reads in MiXCR, keeping a single row per CDR3 protein. The sample records 350,000 to 550,000 distinct CDR3 sequences, less than 15% being singletons. Time point given: newly diagnosed GD, antithyroid drugs for less than 3 months. There was RNA extracted from PBMCs, and the TCR library was made from it. This sample was shared with a second study, whose subject was T cells in Graves' hyperthyroidism and ophthalmopathy.

Material: peripheral blood mononuclear cells (PBMCs), obtained at new diagnosis, from a patient treated with antithyroid drugs. The source of these receptors is a woman between 50 and 59 years old with Graves disease.

This clonotype was counted a few times. This rearrangement joins TRBV7-9 to TRBJ1-1, with TRBD1 identical over 9 bases. V dropped 5 bases and J dropped 5; count of bases not matched to a gene: 6. The CDR3 runs 14 residues. Per the germline V gene, CDR1 is SEHNR and CDR2 is FQNEAQ (reference sequence). The CDR3 reads CASSLGTGRTEAFF. CDR3 in DNA: TGTGCCAGCAGCCTTGGGACAGGGAGGACTGAAGCTTTCTTT.

The J gene is TRBJ2-2, the V gene TRBV19; D gene uncertain. V was pared by 6 bases and J by 0 bases, with 11 bases between. The CDR3 has 15 amino acids. Germline V gene data show CDR1 as LNHDA and CDR2 as SQIVND (reference sequence). CDR3 amino acids: CASRSSLANTGELFF. The CDR3 nucleotides are TGTGCCAGTAGGTCGAGCCTCGCGAACACCGGGGAGCTGTTTTTT. The variable domain in full, completed from reference TRBV19 and TRBJ2-2, reads DGGITQSPKYLFRKEGQNVTLSCEQNLNHDAMYWYRQDPGQGLRLIYYSQIVNDFQKGDIAEGYSVSREKKESFPLTVTSAQKNPTAFYLCASRSSLANTGELFFGEGSRLTVL.

This clonotype was observed many times. The chain combines TRBV30 with TRBJ2-1; unclear D gene. V was cut by 3 bases and J by 9 bases, with 12 bases left in between. Germline V lookup: CDR1 GTSNPN, CDR2 SVGIG (reference sequence). The CDR3 has 12 residues. The CDR3 bases are TGTGCCTGGAGCCGGAGTTTTGCTGAGCAGTTCTTC. Translated: CAWSRSFAEQFF. The full variable domain, in which reference TRBV30 and TRBJ2-1 provide the parts outside the CDR3, is SQTIHQWPATLVQPVGSPLSLECTVEGTSNPNLYWYRQAAGRGLQLLFYSVGIGQISSEVPQNLSASRPQDRQFILSSKKLLLSDSGFYLCAWSRSFAEQFFGPGTRLTVL.

On this clonotype: A much more abundant neighbour one base away suggests this may be a read error. The chain combines TRBV25-1 with TRBJ2-1, with unresolved D. This CDR3 region has 13 residues. V was cut by 5 bases and J by 10 bases, with 15 bases left in between. Germline loops: CDR1 MGHDK, CDR2 SYGVNS. This chain's CDR3 is CASSYPETYEQFF. CDR3 bases: TGTGCCAGCAGTTACCCAGAAACCTACGAGCAGTTCTTC.

This clonotype was found many times. The chain has TRBV28 and TRBJ2-3; TRBD1 might be the D (7 bases). The J call may be faulty, since TRBJ2-7 better matches the DNA end. The CDR3 totals 13 residues. CDR1 and CDR2 from the germline V gene are MDHEN and SYDVKM. CDR3 nucleotides: TGTGCCAGCAGCACCAGGGGGAGGTACGAGCAGTACTTC. Residues: CASSTRGRYEQYF.

This clonotype showed up many times. The rearrangement links TRBV3-1 to TRBJ1-1, with D maybe TRBD1 (5 bases). There are 15 residues in the CDR3. From germline, CDR1 is LGHDT and CDR2 YNNKEL (reference sequence). Trimming pared 1 base from V and 0 bases from J, leaving 9 bases between. CDR3 region: CASSQVQGLNTEAFF. CDR3 coding DNA: TGTGCCAGCAGCCAAGTTCAGGGACTGAACACTGAAGCTTTCTTT.

In this sample, this clonotype turned up many times. Mismatch with germline at one junction end may stem from a read error. V usage is TRBV5-1 and J usage is TRBJ1-2; 8 positions match TRBD1. This CDR3 has 13 residues. Germline-derived CDR1 and CDR2 are SGHRS and YFSETQ. The CDR3: CASSGQGDYGYTF. The CDR3 nucleotides are TGTGCCAGCAGTGGACAGGGAGATTATGGCTACACCTTC.

This clonotype was recorded a few times. This chain connects TRBV28 to TRBJ2-2; TRBD2 agrees at 10 bases. CDR3 length: 14 amino acids. The germline V gene encodes CDR1 MDHEN and CDR2 SYDVKM. V gave up 5 bases and J gave up 7 bases; unmatched junction bases: 4. CDR3 residues: CASSPSSGSGELFF. The CDR3 DNA follows: TGTGCCAGCAGTCCCTCTAGCGGGAGCGGGGAGCTGTTTTTT.

This chain connects TRBV9 to TRBJ2-7; 8 nucleotides line up with TRBD2. The ends lost 4 bases at V and 3 bases at J; junction bases unmatched: 6. This CDR3 is built from 14 residues. Germline CDR1 reads SGDLS; CDR2 reads YYNGEE. CDR3 coding DNA: TGTGCCAGCAGCCCGAGTACTAGCGGCTACGAGCAGTACTTC. Encoded protein: CASSPSTSGYEQYF.

V and J are TRBV9 and TRBJ2-5; D is unclear. In germline, CDR1 is SGDLS, CDR2 YYNGEE. CDR3 length: 14 amino acids. The V and J ends lost 0 bases and 7 bases respectively, with 13 bases between them. CDR3 sequence: CASSVAVGDVTQYF. CDR3 nucleotides: TGTGCCAGCAGCGTAGCGGTTGGGGATGTGACCCAGTACTTC.

V and J are TRBV18 and TRBJ2-7; TRBD1 might be the D (6 bases). Trimming took off 2 bases at V and 4 bases at J, with 15 bases between the two ends. The germline V gene encodes CDR1 KGHSH and CDR2 LQKENI. The CDR3 extends over 15 amino acids. For the CDR3, the DNA is TGTGCCAGCTCACCAGCCGGGACATCCGCGTACGAGCAGTACTTC. Translation: CASSPAGTSAYEQYF.

This clonotype appeared many times. J is TRBJ1-1 and V is TRBV12-3 or TRBV12-4; TRBD1 matches 8 bases. This CDR3 contains 15 residues. J gave up 1 base and V 0 bases, and 1 base lay outside the gene matches. In nucleotides, the CDR3 is TGTGCCAGCAGTTTAGCGCAGGGGGCGAACACTGAAGCTTTCTTT. Translating it yields CASSLAQGANTEAFF.

This clonotype was recorded many times. V gene TRBV15 combines with J gene TRBJ1-5; possibly TRBD1 for D (6 bases). V shed 4 bases and J shed 3 bases, with 16 bases lying between them. Germline CDR1 reads LNHNV; CDR2 reads YYDKDF (reference sequence). CDR3 length: 16 residues. CDR3 nucleotide sequence: TGTGCCACCAGCACCCTAGGGGGGGCAGACAATCAGCCCCAGCATTTT. It translates to CATSTLGGADNQPQHF.

The genes are TRBV19 and TRBJ2-5; TRBD2 matches 15 bases. Near its end, the DNA agrees better with TRBJ2-1, so the J call may be wrong. The CDR3 is made up of 16 amino acids. Germline CDR1 LNHDA, CDR2 SQIVND (reference sequence). The CDR3 loop is CASSPWTSGRAYEQFF. CDR3 coding DNA: TGTGCCAGTAGTCCATGGACTAGCGGGAGGGCCTATGAGCAGTTCTTC.

This clonotype was counted many times. The chain has TRBV18 and TRBJ2-7; TRBD1 is a possible D gene (6 bases). The CDR3 loop spans 15 amino acids. From germline, CDR1 is KGHSH and CDR2 LQKENI. V was clipped by 2 bases and J by 2 bases, with 13 bases between them. CDR3 DNA sequence: TGTGCCAGCTCACCAAGGGACGGACAGCCCTACGAGCAGTACTTC. Translated: CASSPRDGQPYEQYF.

A note on this clonotype: This probably arose from a read error, given a far larger clone one base away. The V and J genes are TRBV2 and TRBJ2-1; 10 nucleotides match TRBD2. Germline CDR1 SNHLY, CDR2 FYNNEI. Germline trimming cut 4 bases from V and 3 bases from J; bases unmatched to any gene: 3. The CDR3 has 15 residues. Here the CDR3 reads CASSVRTSGYNEQFF. The CDR3 coding sequence is TGTGCCAGCAGTGTACGGACTAGCGGCTACAATGAGCAGTTCTTC.

A few counts support this clonotype. This chain uses TRBV7-9 with TRBJ2-1, with TRBD2 identical over 11 bases. Looked up from germline, CDR1 is SEHNR and CDR2 is FQNEAQ (reference sequence). The CDR3 runs to 18 residues. Trimming removed 5 bases from V and 4 bases from J; junction bases left unmatched: 13. Here the CDR3 DNA reads TGTGCCAGCAGCCCCTTAGTAGCGGGAGGGCCCTCATACAATGAGCAGTTCTTC. This sequence encodes CASSPLVAGGPSYNEQFF.

This clonotype was observed many times. V gene TRBV28 combines with J gene TRBJ2-7; 9 positions match TRBD1. The CDR3 has 15 residues. V was pared by 6 bases and J by 3 bases, with 9 bases of the junction left unmatched. Per the germline V gene, CDR1 is MDHEN and CDR2 is SYDVKM. The CDR3 protein is CASSPTGTGLYEQYF. The CDR3, as DNA: TGTGCCAGCAGCCCCACCGGGACAGGGCTCTACGAGCAGTACTTC.

This clonotype was observed a few times. The chain recombines TRBV18 with TRBJ2-7, with 7 nucleotides matching TRBD2. V gave up 6 bases and J gave up 5 bases; unmatched junction bases: 16. Germline V gene sequence: CDR1 KGHSH, CDR2 LQKENI. The length of the CDR3 is 16 residues. The CDR3 DNA is TGTGCCAGCTCCCCTCTCCCCGGGGGGAATCTGGACGAGCAGTACTTC. Protein product: CASSPLPGGNLDEQYF.

This clonotype was picked up a small number of times. The rearrangement links TRBV4-2 to TRBJ1-4, with D possibly TRBD1 on 5 matching bases. CDR3 size: 18 residues. Trimming took off 1 base at V and 5 bases at J, with 20 bases between the two ends. CDR1 is LGHNA, CDR2 YNFKEQ, per germline. The CDR3 nucleotides are TGTGCCAGCAGCCAAGGACAGAATTCTCTTTACCCCAATGAAAAACTGTTTTTT. Amino acid sequence: CASSQGQNSLYPNEKLFF.

This clonotype was seen repeatedly, ten times or more. The CDR3 loop reads CASSEGSRTNIQYF. DNA for the CDR3: TGCGCCAGCAGCGAGGGAAGCCGGACAAACATTCAGTACTTC. This chain connects TRBV5-1 to TRBJ2-4; D may be TRBD2 (5 bases). V was clipped by 4 bases and J by 6 bases, with 14 bases between them. The CDR3 has 14 residues. CDR1 and CDR2 from the germline V gene are SGHRS and YFSETQ.

This clonotype was seen more than once but under ten times. The chain is built from TRBV5-6 and TRBJ1-2, with D uncertain. Trimming pared 3 bases from V and 6 bases from J, leaving 12 bases between. This CDR3 region has 13 residues. Germline values: CDR1 SGHDT, CDR2 YYEEEE. CDR3 loop: CASSSQEVDGYTF. The CDR3 region has the DNA TGTGCCAGCAGCTCCCAGGAGGTTGATGGCTACACCTTC. Full variable domain (missing parts from reference TRBV5-6 and TRBJ1-2): DAGVTQSPTHLIKTRGQQVTLRCSPKSGHDTVSWYQQALGQGPQFIFQYYEEEERQRGNFPDRFSGHQFPNYSSELNVNALLLGDSALYLCASSSQEVDGYTFGSGTRLTVV.

The V call is TRBV24-1, the J call TRBJ2-5; D call uncertain. Looked up from germline, CDR1 is KGHDR and CDR2 is SFDVKD. The CDR3 is made up of 13 amino acids. V was pared by 1 base and J by 1 base, with 3 bases between. CDR3 amino acids: CATSDFSQETQYF. DNA of the CDR3: TGTGCCACCAGTGATTTTAGCCAAGAGACCCAGTACTTC.

The table lists this clonotype with many counts. The J gene is TRBJ2-7, the V gene TRBV7-6; 9 bases map to TRBD1. Germline trimming cut 3 bases from V and 7 bases from J; bases unmatched to any gene: 10. Looked up from germline, CDR1 is SGHVS and CDR2 is FNYEAQ. The CDR3 runs to 15 residues. CDR3 DNA sequence: TGTGCCAGCAGCTTTACAGGGGGCGATTTTAGTGAGCAGTACTTC. This gives the protein CASSFTGGDFSEQYF.

This clonotype was counted ten times or more. The V and J genes are TRBV7-9 and TRBJ2-1, with TRBD1 matching over 9 bases. The V and J ends lost 3 bases and 4 bases, in that order; junction bases with no gene match: 4. CDR1 is SEHNR and CDR2 is FQNEAQ in the germline V gene (reference sequence). The CDR3 spans 15 residues. This CDR3 reads CASSLDRGHYNEQFF. The CDR3 DNA reads as TGTGCCAGCAGCTTGGACAGGGGCCATTACAATGAGCAGTTCTTC. Variable domain in full (rest from reference TRBV7-9 and TRBJ2-1): DTGVSQNPRHKITKRGQNVTFRCDPISEHNRLYWYRQTLGQGPEFLTYFQNEAQLEKSRLLSDRFSAERPKGSFSTLEIQRTEQGDSAMYLCASSLDRGHYNEQFFGPGTRLTVL.

At least ten counts were recorded for this clonotype. CDR3 loop: CASSSKGLESSYEQYF. CDR3 coding DNA: TGTGCCAGCAGTTCCAAGGGACTAGAGAGCTCCTACGAGCAGTACTTC. The chain combines TRBV28 with TRBJ2-7; 8 nucleotides align to TRBD2. The germline CDR1 and CDR2 sequences are MDHEN and SYDVKM. With 4 bases clipped from V and 0 bases from J, the junction kept 8 bases outside the gene matches. The length of the CDR3 is 16 residues.

This clonotype came up many times. The rearrangement uses TRBV6-5 and TRBJ2-3, with 8 bases fitting TRBD1. V lost 2 bases, J lost 5 bases, and 9 bases stayed unmatched. Germline V gene data show CDR1 as MNHEY and CDR2 as SVGAGI. The CDR3 spans 16 residues. CDR3 sequence: CASSYAPGGEQDTQYF. CDR3 coding DNA: TGTGCCAGCAGTTACGCCCCAGGGGGCGAGCAAGATACGCAGTATTTT.

This clonotype has more than one count but fewer than ten. The chain carries TRBV18 and TRBJ2-3, with 7 bases lining up with TRBD1. CDR1 KGHSH and CDR2 LQKENI come from the germline V gene. CDR3 length: 18 amino acids. Trimming took 5 bases from V and 0 from J; bases not matched to a gene: 14. This CDR3 is CASSNVPTGTASTDTQYF. CDR3 DNA sequence: TGTGCCAGCTCAAACGTCCCAACAGGGACAGCTAGCACAGATACGCAGTATTTT.

This clonotype appeared many times. The rearrangement links TRBV12-3 or TRBV12-4 to TRBJ1-1; no clear D. Trimming cost V 2 bases and J 0 bases, with 7 bases left between them. The CDR3 loop spans 14 amino acids. CDR3 loop: CASSLSAMNTEAFF. The DNA of the CDR3 is TGTGCCAGCAGTTTAAGTGCCATGAACACTGAAGCTTTCTTT.

The chain links TRBV28 to TRBJ2-5, with a possible D match to TRBD2 (5 bases). Germline V gene lookup returns CDR1 MDHEN and CDR2 SYDVKM. V was clipped by 3 bases and J by 5 bases, with 16 bases between them. The CDR3 loop spans 15 amino acids. The CDR3 loop is CASSFGLPTGETQYF. CDR3 sequence (DNA): TGTGCCAGCAGTTTCGGTCTTCCCACGGGGGAGACCCAGTACTTC.

This clonotype was observed at least ten times. The CDR3 DNA reads TGTGCCAGCAGCCACGGACGCCTCAGCTCCTACGAGCAGTACTTC. Protein: CASSHGRLSSYEQYF. The chain couples TRBV3-1 to TRBJ2-7; D unclear. Trimming cost V 3 bases and J 0 bases, with 12 bases left between them. Germline V lookup: CDR1 LGHDT, CDR2 YNNKEL (reference sequence). The CDR3 length is 15 residues.

This clonotype was picked up many times. The rearrangement joins TRBV28 to TRBJ2-3; D is perhaps TRBD1 or TRBD2 (5 bases each). This CDR3 comprises 16 residues. V was pared by 7 bases and J by 0 bases, with 17 bases between. Germline lookup yields CDR1 MDHEN and CDR2 SYDVKM. CDR3 bases: TGTGCCAGCACCTTAACCGGGACCCCTAGCACAGATACGCAGTATTTT. This codes for CASTLTGTPSTDTQYF.